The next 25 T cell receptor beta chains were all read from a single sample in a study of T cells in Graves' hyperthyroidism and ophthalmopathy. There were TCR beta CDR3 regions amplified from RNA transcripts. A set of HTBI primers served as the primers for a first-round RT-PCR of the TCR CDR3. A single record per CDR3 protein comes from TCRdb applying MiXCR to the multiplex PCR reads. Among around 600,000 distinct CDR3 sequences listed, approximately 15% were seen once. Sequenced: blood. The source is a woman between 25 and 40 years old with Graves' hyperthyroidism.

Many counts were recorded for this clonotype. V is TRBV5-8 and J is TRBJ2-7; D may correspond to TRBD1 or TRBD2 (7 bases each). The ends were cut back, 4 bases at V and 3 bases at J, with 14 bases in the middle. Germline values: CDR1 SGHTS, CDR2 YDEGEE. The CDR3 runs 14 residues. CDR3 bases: TGTGCCAGCAGCAGCGGGACAGCGGACTACGAGCAGTACTTC. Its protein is CASSSGTADYEQYF.

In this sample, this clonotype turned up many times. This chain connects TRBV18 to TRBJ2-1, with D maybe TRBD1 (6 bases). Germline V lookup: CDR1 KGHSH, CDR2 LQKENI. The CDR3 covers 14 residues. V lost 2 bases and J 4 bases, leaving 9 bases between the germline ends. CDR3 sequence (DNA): TGTGCCAGCTCACCATGGGACACTTACAATGAGCAGTTCTTC. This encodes CASSPWDTYNEQFF.

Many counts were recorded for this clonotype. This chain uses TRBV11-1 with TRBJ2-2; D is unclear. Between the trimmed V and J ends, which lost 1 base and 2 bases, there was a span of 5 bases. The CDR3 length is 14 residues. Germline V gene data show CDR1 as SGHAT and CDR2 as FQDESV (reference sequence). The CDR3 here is CASSLDYNTGELFF. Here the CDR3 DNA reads TGTGCCAGCAGCTTAGACTATAACACCGGGGAGCTGTTTTTT.

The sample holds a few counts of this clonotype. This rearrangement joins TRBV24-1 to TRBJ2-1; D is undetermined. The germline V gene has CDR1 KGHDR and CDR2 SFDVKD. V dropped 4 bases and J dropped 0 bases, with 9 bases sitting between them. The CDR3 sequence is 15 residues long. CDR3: CATSDPSVSYNEQFF. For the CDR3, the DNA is TGTGCCACCAGTGACCCGAGCGTCTCCTACAATGAGCAGTTCTTC.

The CDR3 DNA sequence: TGTGCCAGCAGCGACAGGGGAAGCACTAATGAAAAACTGTTTTTT. Its protein is CASSDRGSTNEKLFF. This rearrangement joins TRBV9 to TRBJ1-4; 7 bases are shared with TRBD1. The V gene end was trimmed by 3 bases and the J gene end by 2 bases; junction bases not matched to a gene: 4. CDR3 length: 15 residues. CDR1 and CDR2 (germline): SGDLS, YYNGEE.

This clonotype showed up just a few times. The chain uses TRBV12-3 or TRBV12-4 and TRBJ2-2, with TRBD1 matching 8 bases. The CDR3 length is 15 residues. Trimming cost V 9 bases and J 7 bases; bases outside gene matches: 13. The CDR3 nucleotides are TGTGCCAGTCGAGCTCGGACAGGGAGCGTCGGGGAGCTGTTTTTT. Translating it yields CASRARTGSVGELFF.

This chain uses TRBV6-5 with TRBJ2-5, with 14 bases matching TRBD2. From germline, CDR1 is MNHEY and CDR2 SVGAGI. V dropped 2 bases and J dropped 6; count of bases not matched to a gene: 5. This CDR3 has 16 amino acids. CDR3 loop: CASSYAGTSGRKTQYF. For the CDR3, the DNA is TGTGCCAGCAGTTACGCCGGGACTAGCGGGAGAAAGACCCAGTACTTC.

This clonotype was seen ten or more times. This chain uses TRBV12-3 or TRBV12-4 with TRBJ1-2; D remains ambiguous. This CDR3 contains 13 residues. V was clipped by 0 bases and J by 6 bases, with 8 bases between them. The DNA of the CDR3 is TGTGCCAGCAGTTTAGCGAATAAGGATGGCTACACCTTC. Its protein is CASSLANKDGYTF.

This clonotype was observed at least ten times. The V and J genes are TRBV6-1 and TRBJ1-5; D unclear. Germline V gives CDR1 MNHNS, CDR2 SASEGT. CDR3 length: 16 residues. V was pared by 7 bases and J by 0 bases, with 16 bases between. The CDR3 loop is CASTSTEDYSNQPQHF. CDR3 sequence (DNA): TGTGCCAGCACCTCGACGGAGGACTATAGCAATCAGCCCCAGCATTTT.

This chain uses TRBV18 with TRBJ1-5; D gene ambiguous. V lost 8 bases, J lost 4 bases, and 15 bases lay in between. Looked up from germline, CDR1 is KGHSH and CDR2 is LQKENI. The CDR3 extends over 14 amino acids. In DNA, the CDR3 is TGTGCCAGCAGTTTAGGGCCTGAAAATCAGCCCCAGCATTTT. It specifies CASSLGPENQPQHF.

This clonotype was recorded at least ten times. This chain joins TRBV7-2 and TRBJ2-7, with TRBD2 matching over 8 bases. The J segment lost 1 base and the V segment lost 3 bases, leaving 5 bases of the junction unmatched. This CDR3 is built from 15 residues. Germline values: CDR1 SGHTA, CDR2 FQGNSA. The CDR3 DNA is TGTGCCAGCAGCTTGGGACTAGGGGAATCCTACGAGCAGTACTTC. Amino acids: CASSLGLGESYEQYF.

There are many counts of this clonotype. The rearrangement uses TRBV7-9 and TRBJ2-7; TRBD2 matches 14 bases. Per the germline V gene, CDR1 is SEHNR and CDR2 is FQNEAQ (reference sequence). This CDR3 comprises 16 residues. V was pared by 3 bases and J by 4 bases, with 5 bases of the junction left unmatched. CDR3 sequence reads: CASSLTSGRDPYEQYF. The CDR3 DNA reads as TGTGCCAGCAGCTTGACTAGCGGGAGGGACCCTTACGAGCAGTACTTC.

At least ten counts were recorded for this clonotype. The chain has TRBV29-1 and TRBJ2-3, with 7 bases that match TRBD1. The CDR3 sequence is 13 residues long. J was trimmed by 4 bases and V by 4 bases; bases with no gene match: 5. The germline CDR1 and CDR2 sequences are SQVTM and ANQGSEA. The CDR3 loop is CSVALGGADTQYF. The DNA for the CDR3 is TGCAGCGTTGCCTTAGGGGGCGCAGATACGCAGTATTTT.

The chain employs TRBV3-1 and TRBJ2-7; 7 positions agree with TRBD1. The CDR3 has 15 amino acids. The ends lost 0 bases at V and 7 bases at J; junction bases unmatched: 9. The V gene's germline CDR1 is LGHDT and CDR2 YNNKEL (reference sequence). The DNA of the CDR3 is TGTGCCAGCAGCCAAGATACAGGGGCCCTCCGGGAGCAGTACTTC. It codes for CASSQDTGALREQYF.

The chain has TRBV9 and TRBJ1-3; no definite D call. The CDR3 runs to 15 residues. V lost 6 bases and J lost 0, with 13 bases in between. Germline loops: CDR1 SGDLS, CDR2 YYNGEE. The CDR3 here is CASTAQPNSGNTIYF. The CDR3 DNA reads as TGTGCCAGCACCGCGCAGCCTAACTCTGGAAACACCATATATTTT.

CDR3 residues: CASSFGRGANYGYTF. The CDR3 DNA follows: TGTGCCAGCAGCTTCGGGCGGGGGGCCAACTATGGCTACACCTTC. J is TRBJ1-2 and V is TRBV11-2; D might be TRBD1 (6 bases). The CDR3 is 15 amino acids. V dropped 3 bases and J dropped 2 bases, with 13 bases sitting between them. In germline, CDR1 is SGHAT, CDR2 FQNNGV.

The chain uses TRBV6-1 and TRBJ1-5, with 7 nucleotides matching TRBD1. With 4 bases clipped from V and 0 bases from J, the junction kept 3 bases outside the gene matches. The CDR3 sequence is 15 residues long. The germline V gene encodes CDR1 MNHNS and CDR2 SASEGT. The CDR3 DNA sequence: TGTGCCAGCAGTGCGACAGGGAATAGCAATCAGCCCCAGCATTTT. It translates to CASSATGNSNQPQHF.

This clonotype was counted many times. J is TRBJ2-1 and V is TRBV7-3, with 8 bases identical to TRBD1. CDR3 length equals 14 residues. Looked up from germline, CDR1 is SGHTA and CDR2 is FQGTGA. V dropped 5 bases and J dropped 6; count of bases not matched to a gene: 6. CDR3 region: CASSPTGQGNEQFF. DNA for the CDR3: TGTGCCAGCAGCCCTACCGGACAGGGCAATGAGCAGTTCTTC. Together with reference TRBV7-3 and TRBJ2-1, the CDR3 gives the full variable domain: GAGVSQTPSNKVTEKGKYVELRCDPISGHTALYWYRQSLGQGPEFLIYFQGTGAADDSGLPNDRFFAVRPEGSVSTLKIQRTERGDSAVYLCASSPTGQGNEQFFGPGTRLTVL.

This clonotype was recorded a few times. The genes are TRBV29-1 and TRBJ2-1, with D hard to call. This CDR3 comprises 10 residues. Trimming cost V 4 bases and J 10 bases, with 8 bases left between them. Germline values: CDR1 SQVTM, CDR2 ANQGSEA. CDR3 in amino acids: CSVVWYEQFF. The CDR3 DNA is TGCAGCGTTGTTTGGTACGAGCAGTTCTTC.

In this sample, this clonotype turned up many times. In nucleotides, the CDR3 is TGTGCCAGCAGCCAAGATCTGGTGGGGGCGAATGAGCAGTTCTTC. Amino acid sequence: CASSQDLVGANEQFF. The chain employs TRBV3-1 and TRBJ2-1, with a possible D match to TRBD1 (6 bases). This CDR3 comprises 15 residues. The germline gives CDR1 LGHDT, CDR2 YNNKEL (reference sequence). V was trimmed by 0 bases and J by 7 bases, leaving 13 bases between them.

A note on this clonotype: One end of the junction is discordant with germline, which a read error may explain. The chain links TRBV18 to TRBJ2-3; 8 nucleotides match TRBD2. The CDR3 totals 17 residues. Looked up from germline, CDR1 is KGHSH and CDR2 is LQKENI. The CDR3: CVSSLRPAGESDDTQYF. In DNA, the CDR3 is TGTGTCAGCTCCCTAAGGCCAGCGGGGGAATCCGATGATACGCAGTATTTT.

CDR3 DNA: TGTGCCAGCAGGAAGGACAGGGAGGGCCAGCCCCAGCATTTT. Protein product: CASRKDREGQPQHF. The genes are TRBV6-1 and TRBJ1-5, with 8 bases that match TRBD1. With V trimmed by 6 bases and J by 7 bases, 8 bases remained unmatched. This CDR3 spans 14 amino acids. Germline V lookup: CDR1 MNHNS, CDR2 SASEGT.

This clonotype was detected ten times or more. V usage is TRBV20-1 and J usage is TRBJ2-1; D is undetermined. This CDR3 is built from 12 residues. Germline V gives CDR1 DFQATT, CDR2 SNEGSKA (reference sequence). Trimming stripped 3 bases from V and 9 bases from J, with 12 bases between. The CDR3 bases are TGCAGTGCTAGTAAGGCTGCCACTGAGCAGTTCTTC. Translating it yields CSASKAATEQFF.

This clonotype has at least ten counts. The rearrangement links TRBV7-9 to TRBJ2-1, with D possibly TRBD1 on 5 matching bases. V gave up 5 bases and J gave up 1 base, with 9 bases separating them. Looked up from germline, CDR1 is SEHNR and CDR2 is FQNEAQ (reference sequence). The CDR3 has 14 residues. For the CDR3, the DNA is TGTGCCAGCAGCCCGACAGCTTCCTACAATGAGCAGTTCTTC. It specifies CASSPTASYNEQFF. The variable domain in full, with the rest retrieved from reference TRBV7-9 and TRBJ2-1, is DTGVSQNPRHKITKRGQNVTFRCDPISEHNRLYWYRQTLGQGPEFLTYFQNEAQLEKSRLLSDRFSAERPKGSFSTLEIQRTEQGDSAMYLCASSPTASYNEQFFGPGTRLTVL.

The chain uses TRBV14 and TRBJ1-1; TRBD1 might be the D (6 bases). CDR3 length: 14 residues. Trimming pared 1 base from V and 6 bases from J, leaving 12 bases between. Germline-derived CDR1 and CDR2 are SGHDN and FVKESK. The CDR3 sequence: CASSQGGAGAEAFF. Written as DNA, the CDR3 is TGTGCCAGCAGCCAAGGGGGGGCGGGCGCTGAAGCTTTCTTT. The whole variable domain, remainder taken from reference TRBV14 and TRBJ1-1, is EAGVTQFPSHSVIEKGQTVTLRCDPISGHDNLYWYRRVMGKEIKFLLHFVKESKQDESGMPNNRFLAERTGGTYSTLKVQPAELEDSGVYFCASSQGGAGAEAFFGQGTRLTVV.